The T cell receptor (beta chain) described here comes from a study of Ad26.COV2.S vaccination and SARS-CoV-2 variants. Looking at the study overall: Ad26.COV2.S arm of COV1001 included the donor. Once, or twice with 56 days between doses, Ad26.COV2.S was given intramuscularly.

Study observations and caveats: Similar non-spike TCR breadth was seen in vaccine and placebo recipients. Possibly, TCR breadth and depth analyses underestimated total T cell responses.

The treatment: around 19 received Ad26.COV2.S at low or high dose, single or two shots; roughly 5 received placebo; per-sample allocation not given. The study sampled participants on day 63 after the first vaccine or placebo injection. On this clone: Its antigen is still unknown.

TCRdb's copy holds only in-frame clones and misses some; the assay was immunoSEQ multiplex PCR. The table lists some 460,000 clones, 89% of them singletons, with 1.5% to 2% in the top ten. This CDR3 spans 12 amino acids. CDR1 and CDR2 from the germline V gene are ENHRY and SYGVKD. V shed 4 bases and J shed 7 bases, with 8 bases lying between them. The source was peripheral blood, collected in a trial of Ad26.COV2.S vaccine versus placebo. The origin of this receptor is a person between 18 and 65 years old who received the Ad26.COV2.S COVID-19 vaccine or a placebo. V gene TRBV10-3 combines with J gene TRBJ2-4; possibly TRBD2 for D (5 bases). Here the CDR3 reads CAISVGGNIQYF. The DNA for the CDR3 is TGTGCCATCAGTGTCGGCGGGAACATTCAGTACTTC.